Each of the 27 T cell receptor beta chains below was sequenced from the same sample in a study of cytomegalovirus exposure and HLA in healthy donors (TCRdb year 2017). Library method: the immunoSEQ multiplex PCR assay. For the multiplex PCR, a mixture combining 60 forward primers for TCR Vbeta segments and 13 reverse primers for TCR Jbeta segments was used. TCRdb retrieved this table from immuneACCESS and kept in-frame rearrangements only. Not all clones are present; in checked studies, unresolved V genes account for under half, and no reason is known for the remainder. The sample includes 95,000 to 150,000 clones, with roughly 15% observed a single time. 1.9% of the sample rests with the top ten. The sequenced sample consisted of PBMCs. The receptors derive from a woman between 18 and 30 years old in good health and CMV-seronegative.

The V call is TRBV2, the J call TRBJ2-2; TRBD1 is a possible D gene (5 bases). Germline V gene lookup returns CDR1 SNHLY and CDR2 FYNNEI. The CDR3 is 14 amino acids. V was pared by 6 bases and J by 1 base, with 9 bases between. The CDR3 spells CASRLGQNTGELFF. The CDR3 DNA is TGTGCCAGCAGGCTCGGACAGAACACCGGGGAGCTGTTTTTT.

This clone was seen more than once but under ten times. The V call is TRBV4-1, the J call TRBJ1-1; D unresolved. Deletions cut 1 base from V and 1 base from J, with 7 bases between. CDR3 length equals 14 residues. Germline lookup yields CDR1 MGHRA and CDR2 YSYEKL. For the CDR3, the DNA is TGCGCCAGCAGCCAAGGCGGCTCGAACACTGAAGCTTTCTTT. It translates to CASSQGGSNTEAFF.

This chain uses TRBV2 with TRBJ2-5, with 12 bases that match TRBD1. The CDR3 spans 16 residues. The germline V gene has CDR1 SNHLY and CDR2 FYNNEI. The V gene end was trimmed by 6 bases and the J gene end by 2 bases; junction bases not matched to a gene: 7. CDR3 residues: CASRPRDRGLQETQYF. CDR3 bases: TGTGCCAGCAGGCCCAGGGACAGGGGGCTACAAGAGACCCAGTACTTC.

This chain uses TRBV6-1 with TRBJ2-3, with D perhaps matching TRBD2 (5 bases). This CDR3 is built from 14 residues. Trimming removed 5 bases at V and 2 bases at J, with 11 bases between. Germline V gene sequence: CDR1 MNHNS, CDR2 SASEGT. CDR3 sequence: CASSQRENTDTQYF. DNA of the CDR3: TGTGCCAGCAGTCAGAGGGAAAACACAGATACGCAGTATTTT.

This clone showed up just a few times. This rearrangement joins TRBV5-1 to TRBJ2-3; TRBD2 is a possible D gene (6 bases). The CDR3 has 15 residues. Germline lookup yields CDR1 SGHRS and CDR2 YFSETQ. The V and J ends lost 0 bases and 1 base respectively, with 9 bases between them. The CDR3 sequence is CASSLAWGGTDTQYF. The DNA of the CDR3 is TGCGCCAGCAGCTTGGCGTGGGGGGGCACAGATACGCAGTATTTT.

This clone came up a few times. V is TRBV7-8 and J is TRBJ2-3, with D hard to call. CDR3 length equals 13 residues. V was clipped by 5 bases and J by 2 bases, with 8 bases between them. Germline lookup yields CDR1 SGHVS and CDR2 FQNEAQ. The CDR3 sequence: CASSRLPTDTQYF. Written as DNA, the CDR3 is TGTGCCAGCAGCCGACTCCCCACAGATACGCAGTATTTT.

The V call is TRBV7-2, the J call TRBJ2-1; perhaps TRBD1 as D (5 bases). Per germline, CDR1 SGHTA and CDR2 FQGNSA. V was cut by 0 bases and J by 3 bases, with 9 bases left in between. CDR3 length: 15 residues. CDR3 protein: CASSLAGVVYNEQFF. In DNA form, the CDR3 reads TGTGCCAGCAGCTTAGCAGGGGTTGTCTACAATGAGCAGTTCTTC.

The chain recombines TRBV5-1 with TRBJ1-3; D ambiguous. The germline V gene has CDR1 SGHRS and CDR2 YFSETQ. V dropped 0 bases and J dropped 4 bases, with 8 bases sitting between them. The CDR3 is 14 amino acids. In nucleotides, the CDR3 is TGCGCCAGCAGCTTGGCAGGAGGGGGAAACACCATATATTTT. This sequence encodes CASSLAGGGNTIYF.

This clone was observed a handful of times. V gene TRBV27 combines with J gene TRBJ1-2; maybe TRBD1 (5 bases). The V gene lost 3 bases and the J gene lost 3 bases, with 14 bases spanning the gap. In germline, CDR1 is MNHEY, CDR2 SMNVEV (reference sequence). The CDR3 runs 15 residues. The CDR3: CASSLTRREDYGYTF. CDR3 nucleotide sequence: TGTGCCAGCAGTTTGACCCGCAGGGAGGACTATGGCTACACCTTC.

This clone showed up just a few times. The chain links TRBV29-1 to TRBJ2-5; maybe TRBD1 (6 bases). The CDR3 covers 11 residues. Germline CDR1 SQVTM, CDR2 ANQGSEA. Trimming took off 5 bases at V and 5 bases at J, with 9 bases between the two ends. The CDR3 DNA sequence: TGCAGCGTTCAGGGGATGGAGACCCAGTACTTC. Residues: CSVQGMETQYF.

The rearrangement links TRBV7-9 to TRBJ2-5; D perhaps matches TRBD2 (5 bases). This CDR3 region has 13 residues. Germline CDR1 reads SEHNR; CDR2 reads FQNEAQ (reference sequence). Trimming cost V 6 bases and J 5 bases, with 13 bases left between them. DNA of the CDR3: TGTGCCAGCAGTCGACGCACGGGGGAGACCCAGTACTTC. Its protein product is CASSRRTGETQYF. Together with reference TRBV7-9 and TRBJ2-5, the CDR3 gives the full variable domain: DTGVSQNPRHKITKRGQNVTFRCDPISEHNRLYWYRQTLGQGPEFLTYFQNEAQLEKSRLLSDRFSAERPKGSFSTLEIQRTEQGDSAMYLCASSRRTGETQYFGPGTRLLVL.

In its sample, this clone was seen a few times. The DNA of the CDR3 is TGTGCCAGCAGTTCCGGGACAGCGAACACCGGGGAGCTGTTTTTT. It encodes CASSSGTANTGELFF. The chain uses TRBV6-1 and TRBJ2-2; the match to TRBD1 covers 7 bases. This CDR3 has 15 residues. Germline V gene data show CDR1 as MNHNS and CDR2 as SASEGT. The junction had 3 bases not matched to a gene; V was cut back by 5 bases and J by 0 bases.

This clone was seen a handful of times. The chain carries TRBV4-2 and TRBJ2-1, with TRBD2 as a possible D gene (5 bases). The CDR3 totals 15 residues. CDR1 is LGHNA, CDR2 YNFKEQ, per germline. The V and J ends lost 0 bases and 3 bases respectively, with 9 bases between them. CDR3 DNA: TGTGCCAGCAGCCAAGAAGGGCGGGTCTACAATGAGCAGTTCTTC. As protein: CASSQEGRVYNEQFF.

This clone was picked up a small number of times. This chain joins TRBV14 and TRBJ1-1; 7 nucleotides match TRBD1. V lost 4 bases to trimming and J lost 5 bases; unmatched junction nucleotides: 7. The germline V gene encodes CDR1 SGHDN and CDR2 FVKESK. This CDR3 has 14 residues. CDR3 bases: TGTGCCAGCAGCCTGGCAGGGGGGAGGACTGAAGCTTTCTTT. Translated: CASSLAGGRTEAFF. Combining the CDR3 with reference TRBV14 and TRBJ1-1 gives the whole variable domain EAGVTQFPSHSVIEKGQTVTLRCDPISGHDNLYWYRRVMGKEIKFLLHFVKESKQDESGMPNNRFLAERTGGTYSTLKVQPAELEDSGVYFCASSLAGGRTEAFFGQGTRLTVV.

This clone has just a few counts. V usage is TRBV10-1 and J usage is TRBJ2-7, with a possible D match to TRBD2 (5 bases). V was pared by 3 bases and J by 1 base, with 7 bases between. The CDR3 is made up of 13 amino acids. From germline, CDR1 is WNHNN and CDR2 SYGVQD (reference sequence). For the CDR3, the DNA is TGCGCCAGCAGTGATCGGGGTTCCTACGAGCAGTACTTC. It codes for CASSDRGSYEQYF.

This clone was picked up a small number of times. The CDR3 DNA reads TGTGCCAGCAGCTTAGGACTGAGCCAAGAGACCCAGTACTTC. It encodes CASSLGLSQETQYF. This chain connects TRBV5-6 to TRBJ2-5; possibly TRBD2 for D (5 bases). The germline V gene encodes CDR1 SGHDT and CDR2 YYEEEE. Trimming took off 2 bases at V and 1 base at J, with 9 bases between the two ends. This CDR3 contains 14 residues.

The rearrangement joins TRBV29-1 to TRBJ1-2; 9 bases align to TRBD1. Trimming took 3 bases from V and 3 from J; bases not matched to a gene: 11. The CDR3 extends over 16 amino acids. Germline CDR1 reads SQVTM; CDR2 reads ANQGSEA. DNA of the CDR3: TGCAGCGTTGACCTGACAGGGGGTCTTTTTGACTATGGCTACACCTTC. The encoded protein is CSVDLTGGLFDYGYTF.

The CDR3 bases are TGTGCCAGCAGCTCCGACAGGGAGATCTACGAGCAGTACTTC. Translating it yields CASSSDREIYEQYF. The V gene is TRBV7-9, the J gene TRBJ2-7; 7 nucleotides agree with TRBD1. Germline V lookup: CDR1 SEHNR, CDR2 FQNEAQ (reference sequence). The CDR3 totals 14 residues. V lost 4 bases and J lost 3; bases outside the gene matches: 6.

The genes are TRBV7-9 and TRBJ2-3; TRBD1 agrees at 8 bases. V lost 5 bases, J lost 0 bases, and 4 bases stayed unmatched. Per germline, CDR1 SEHNR and CDR2 FQNEAQ (reference sequence). This CDR3 is built from 15 residues. In nucleotides, the CDR3 is TGTGCCAGCAGCCTAACAGGGGGGAGCACAGATACGCAGTATTTT. Translating gives CASSLTGGSTDTQYF.

This clone has only a few counts. This chain connects TRBV6-1 to TRBJ1-1, with 7 bases aligning to TRBD1. The V and J ends lost 6 bases and 5 bases, in that order; junction bases with no gene match: 6. CDR1 and CDR2 from the germline V gene are MNHNS and SASEGT. This CDR3 spans 13 amino acids. CDR3 sequence reads: CASREQGYTEAFF. As DNA, the CDR3 is TGTGCCAGCAGGGAACAGGGGTATACTGAAGCTTTCTTT.

This clone was seen only a few times. The genes are TRBV1 and TRBJ2-5; no check of the table's D call, TRBD1, against the DNA was made. TRBV1 counts as a pseudogene. The CDR3 sequence is 15 residues long. CDR3 sequence reads: CTSSLTTQFQETQYF. As DNA, the CDR3 is TGCACCAGCAGTTTAACAACCCAATTCCAAGAGACCCAGTACTTC.

CDR3: CASSLIRTTNTGELFF. CDR3 bases: TGCGCCAGCAGCTTGATCCGCACTACGAACACCGGGGAGCTGTTTTTT. This chain uses TRBV5-1 with TRBJ2-2; D gene ambiguous. CDR3 length: 16 amino acids. Trimming stripped 1 base from V and 0 bases from J, with 10 bases between. Germline loops: CDR1 SGHRS, CDR2 YFSETQ. The variable domain in full, with the rest retrieved from reference TRBV5-1 and TRBJ2-2, is KAGVTQTPRYLIKTRGQQVTLSCSPISGHRSVSWYQQTPGQGLQFLFEYFSETQRNKGNFPGRFSGRQFSNSRSEMNVSTLELGDSALYLCASSLIRTTNTGELFFGEGSRLTVL.

The chain has TRBV19 and TRBJ1-1, with 7 bases matching TRBD1. V was clipped by 6 bases and J by 1 base; unmatched bases: 2. The CDR3 loop spans 13 amino acids. Germline-derived CDR1 and CDR2 are LNHDA and SQIVND (reference sequence). The CDR3 nucleotides are TGTGCCAGTAGCGGGACAGCGAACACTGAAGCTTTCTTT. This gives the protein CASSGTANTEAFF.

V gene TRBV29-1 combines with J gene TRBJ1-4; 10 bases match TRBD1. The CDR3 totals 15 residues. J lost 7 bases, V lost 6 bases, and 11 bases had no gene match. CDR1 is SQVTM and CDR2 is ANQGSEA in the germline V gene. The CDR3 region is CSVLGSGTGVEKLFF. The CDR3 DNA is TGCAGCGTCCTGGGGTCTGGGACAGGGGTTGAAAAACTGTTTTTT.

This clone is medium-sized within its sample. The gene calls are TRBV2 and TRBJ2-1; 11 bases agree with TRBD2. The germline V gene has CDR1 SNHLY and CDR2 FYNNEI. The CDR3 is 14 amino acids. Trimming removed 6 bases from V and 8 bases from J; junction bases left unmatched: 6. In DNA form, the CDR3 reads TGTGCCAGCAGGGAGACTAGCGGGAAACATGAGCAGTTCTTC. Its translation: CASRETSGKHEQFF.

This chain uses TRBV14 with TRBJ2-1, with D tentatively TRBD2 (5 bases). This CDR3 is 14 amino acids long. The V gene lost 2 bases and the J gene lost 3 bases, with 8 bases spanning the gap. CDR1 and CDR2 from the germline V gene are SGHDN and FVKESK. The CDR3 protein is CASSQYGDYNEQFF. In DNA, the CDR3 is TGTGCCAGCAGCCAATACGGGGACTACAATGAGCAGTTCTTC. Full variable domain (rest looked up from reference TRBV14 and TRBJ2-1): EAGVTQFPSHSVIEKGQTVTLRCDPISGHDNLYWYRRVMGKEIKFLLHFVKESKQDESGMPNNRFLAERTGGTYSTLKVQPAELEDSGVYFCASSQYGDYNEQFFGPGTRLTVL.

The rearrangement uses TRBV7-2 and TRBJ2-7, with TRBD1 matching 7 bases. The CDR3 loop spans 15 amino acids. Germline trimming cut 1 base from V and 2 bases from J; bases unmatched to any gene: 5. Per the germline V gene, CDR1 is SGHTA and CDR2 is FQGNSA. This chain's CDR3 is CASSLGGTAAYEQYF. The CDR3 DNA follows: TGTGCCAGCAGCTTAGGAGGGACAGCGGCCTACGAGCAGTACTTC.